This TCR beta chain was retrieved from a study of shared clonotypes between healthy human individuals. Study context: The cohort had two women and three men, ages 18 to 49.

The study enrolled healthy HIV-negative adults without recent acute infections or vaccinations as donors. The assay used deep level. Profiled with immunoSEQ multiplex PCR; TCRdb holds only in-frame clones, not every one. The data contain hundreds of thousands of clones, roughly 72% of them singletons. The CDR3 runs 16 residues. The germline CDR1 and CDR2 sequences are SGHRS and YFSETQ. The J segment lost 9 bases and the V segment lost 4 bases, leaving 10 bases of the junction unmatched. This chain links TRBV5-1 with TRBJ2-1; 13 bases fit TRBD2. This TCR derives from a woman between 25 and 40 years old in good health. Sequencing was done on a sample of memory CD4+ T cells sorted from blood. Described subset: CD45RA-negative fraction. Here the CDR3 DNA reads TGCGCCAGCAGCGGGAAAGGACTAGCGGGAGACCGTGAGCAGTTCTTC. It yields the protein CASSGKGLAGDREQFF.